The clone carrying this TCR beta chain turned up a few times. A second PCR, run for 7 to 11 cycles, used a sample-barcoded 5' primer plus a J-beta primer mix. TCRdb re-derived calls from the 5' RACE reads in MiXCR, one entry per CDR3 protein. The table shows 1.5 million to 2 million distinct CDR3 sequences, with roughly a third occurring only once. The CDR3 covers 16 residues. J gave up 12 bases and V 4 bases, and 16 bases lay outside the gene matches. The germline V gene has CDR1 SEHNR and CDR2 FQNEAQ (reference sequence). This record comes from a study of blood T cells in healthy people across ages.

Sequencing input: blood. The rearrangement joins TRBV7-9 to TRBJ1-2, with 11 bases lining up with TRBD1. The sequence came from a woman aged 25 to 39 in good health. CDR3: CASSYNSGQGARGHTF. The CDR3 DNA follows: TGTGCCAGCAGCTACAACTCCGGACAGGGGGCGCGGGGCCACACCTTC.